The text below deals with one T cell receptor beta chain. The source of the sample is a study of control samples from healthy donors and cancer patients. Profiling relied on immunoSEQ multiplex PCR, and the TCRdb table lists in-frame clones only, not all of them. Of about 80,000 clones listed, roughly nine tenths are singletons. J lost 2 bases, V lost 0 bases, and 4 bases had no gene match. The CDR3 runs 17 residues. This TCR derives from a man in his forties or fifties in good health. This rearrangement joins TRBV5-3 to TRBJ2-3; 12 bases line up with TRBD2. Being an ORF, TRBV5-3 has a function that is uncertain. The sequencing sample was made of blood. Here the CDR3 DNA reads TGTGCCAGAAGCTTGGGACTAGCGGGGGCTCACACAGATACGCAGTATTTT. Translating it yields CARSLGLAGAHTDTQYF.